Described below is a single TCR beta chain sequence and its context. Some clones are missing from TCRdb's copy, which holds only in-frame ones; the method was immunoSEQ multiplex PCR. The sample lists 2 million to 2.5 million clones; approximately 94% were seen once. The data are from a study of shared clonotypes between healthy human individuals. Trimming pared 4 bases from V and 0 bases from J, leaving 10 bases between. Germline CDR1 and CDR2: SGHRS and YFSETQ. The CDR3 length is 15 residues. The origin of this receptor is a man aged 18 to 30 in good health. Sequencing was done on a sample of naive CD4+ T cells sorted from blood. The subset is: CD45RA+ positively selected. The rearrangement uses TRBV5-1 and TRBJ1-4; the D is unclear. The DNA of the CDR3 is TGCGCCAGCAGCATGGGTAGAGCAACTAATGAAAAACTGTTTTTT. Its translation is CASSMGRATNEKLFF.